The clone carrying this T cell receptor (beta chain) has a count of ten or more. The antigen is undetermined. The V end was cut by 6 bases, the J end by 2 bases, with 13 bases between. The germline V gene encodes CDR1 WNHNN and CDR2 SYGVQD (reference sequence). This CDR3 comprises 14 residues. The data stem from a study of T cells in Graves' hyperthyroidism and ophthalmopathy. General observations from the study: Most thyroid clonotypes expanded above 0.001 were also detected in blood.

Isolation of PBMCs was performed on around 9.7 ml fresh peripheral blood. Amplification yielded TCR beta CDR3 regions, with RNA transcripts as the source. During a first-round RT-PCR of the TCR CDR3, the HTBI primer set was used. TCRdb itself ran the multiplex PCR reads through MiXCR, one entry per CDR3 protein. The sample has hundreds of thousands of distinct CDR3 sequences, roughly 40% seen once. This chain links TRBV10-1 with TRBJ2-5, with a weak D call TRBD2 (6 bases). Sample: blood. The sequence derives from a young man with Graves' hyperthyroidism. CDR3 loop: CASSPEGTQETQYF. The CDR3 coding sequence is TGCGCCAGCAGCCCCGAGGGGACTCAAGAGACCCAGTACTTC.